The 20 T cell receptor beta chains in this list originate from one sample, sequenced in a study of T cell repertoires in cytomegalovirus infection. TCRdb used MiXCR to reprocess the reads, holding one entry per CDR3 protein. The table shows around 310,000 distinct CDR3 sequences, with roughly 15% occurring only once. The sequencing sample was made of PBMCs. The receptors shown here come from a human donor in good health (CMV status not recorded). Some clones in this sample may be carry-over from other donors' samples.

This chain uses TRBV20-1 with TRBJ1-1; D ambiguous. Trimming took 0 bases from V and 8 from J, leaving 16 bases between them. Per germline, CDR1 DFQATT and CDR2 SNEGSKA (reference sequence). The CDR3 consists of 14 residues. This chain's CDR3 is CSARENSMRAEAFF. The CDR3, as DNA: TGCAGTGCTAGAGAAAATTCTATGCGGGCCGAAGCTTTCTTT.

This chain links TRBV4-3 with TRBJ2-1; D may match TRBD1 or TRBD2 (5 bases each). V lost 8 bases and J lost 6, with 32 bases in between. CDR3 size: 19 residues. The germline V gene encodes CDR1 LGHNA and CDR2 YSLEER. Here the CDR3 reads CASPLPPPGTRWGFNEQFF. The CDR3 DNA sequence: TGCGCCAGCCCCCTCCCCCCCCCCGGGACCCGCTGGGGTTTCAATGAGCAGTTCTTC.

The chain combines TRBV2 with TRBJ2-7; the match to TRBD1 covers 8 bases. CDR3 size: 15 residues. V dropped 0 bases and J dropped 3; count of bases not matched to a gene: 4. CDR1 and CDR2 (germline): SNHLY, FYNNEI. CDR3 DNA sequence: TGTGCCAGCAGTGAAGCGCCGGGACAGGTCTACGAGCAGTACTTC. Its translation is CASSEAPGQVYEQYF.

This clonotype was picked up a small number of times. This chain uses TRBV2 with TRBJ1-5, with D maybe TRBD1 (5 bases). V lost 3 bases to trimming and J lost 2 bases, with 14 bases between them. Germline CDR1 SNHLY, CDR2 FYNNEI. The CDR3 is made up of 16 amino acids. The CDR3 sequence is CASSDGRGVGNQPQHF. CDR3 DNA: TGTGCCAGCAGTGATGGGAGAGGGGTCGGCAATCAGCCCCAGCATTTT.

This clonotype has at least ten counts. This chain connects TRBV27 to TRBJ1-5; no firm D call. The V gene's germline CDR1 is MNHEY and CDR2 SMNVEV (reference sequence). CDR3 length equals 13 residues. V lost 3 bases and J 5 bases, leaving 8 bases between the germline ends. The CDR3 DNA is TGTGCCAGCAGTTTGATCGGCGATCAGCCCCAGCATTTT. Protein: CASSLIGDQPQHF.

This clonotype came up many times. V is TRBV19 and J is TRBJ2-2, with D perhaps matching TRBD1 (6 bases). The CDR3 extends over 14 amino acids. Trimming shortened V by 4 bases and J by 7 bases, and 13 bases separated the two germline ends. The germline CDR1 and CDR2 sequences are LNHDA and SQIVND (reference sequence). This CDR3 is CASSTDSEFGELFF. In DNA, the CDR3 is TGTGCCAGTAGTACGGACAGCGAATTCGGGGAGCTGTTTTTT.

This clonotype was seen at least ten times. This sequence joins TRBV12-3 or TRBV12-4 and TRBJ2-7; D gene uncertain. The CDR3 has 15 amino acids. V was shortened by 3 bases and J by 2 bases, with 14 bases between the two germline ends. CDR3 protein: CASSLAGSSPYEQYF. The CDR3 bases are TGTGCCAGCAGTTTGGCAGGTAGTTCGCCCTACGAGCAGTACTTC.

This clonotype was recorded many times. This chain joins TRBV7-6 and TRBJ1-3; possibly TRBD1 for D (5 bases). V was clipped by 4 bases and J by 0 bases, with 7 bases between them. The length of the CDR3 is 14 residues. CDR1 and CDR2 from the germline V gene are SGHVS and FNYEAQ. The CDR3: CASSSQGSGNTIYF. The CDR3 DNA reads TGTGCCAGCAGCTCCCAGGGCTCTGGAAACACCATATATTTT. Using reference TRBV7-6 and TRBJ1-3 for the parts outside the CDR3, the full variable domain is GAGVSQSPRYKVTKRGQDVALRCDPISGHVSLYWYRQALGQGPEFLTYFNYEAQQDKSGLPNDRFSAERPEGSISTLTIQRTEQRDSAMYRCASSSQGSGNTIYFGEGSWLTVV.

This clonotype was recorded many times. The rearrangement uses TRBV7-2 and TRBJ2-2, with D possibly TRBD1 on 6 matching bases. The ends were cut back, 3 bases at V and 1 base at J, with 12 bases in the middle. The CDR3 spans 16 residues. Germline V gives CDR1 SGHTA, CDR2 FQGNSA. The CDR3 region has the DNA TGTGCCAGCAGCTTGAGACAGGCCCGGAACACCGGGGAGCTGTTTTTT. This codes for CASSLRQARNTGELFF.

This clonotype was recorded a few times. The chain has TRBV28 and TRBJ2-6; tentatively, D is TRBD1 (6 bases). Trimming cost V 4 bases and J 0 bases, with 16 bases left between them. Germline V CDR1 and CDR2: MDHEN, SYDVKM. CDR3 size: 18 residues. The CDR3 coding sequence is TGTGCCAGCAGTTCCCCGGGACACTTACCCTCTGGGGCCAACGTCCTGACTTTC. It specifies CASSSPGHLPSGANVLTF. The variable domain in full, with the rest retrieved from reference TRBV28 and TRBJ2-6, is DVKVTQSSRYLVKRTGEKVFLECVQDMDHENMFWYRQDPGLGLRLIYFSYDVKMKEKGDIPEGYSVSREKKERFSLILESASTNQTSMYLCASSSPGHLPSGANVLTFGAGSRLTVL.

Many counts were recorded for this clonotype. The V gene is TRBV7-2, the J gene TRBJ2-2, with 7 nucleotides matching TRBD1. Germline V gives CDR1 SGHTA, CDR2 FQGNSA. With V trimmed by 4 bases and J by 4 bases, 6 bases remained unmatched. The length of the CDR3 is 15 residues. CDR3 DNA: TGTGCCAGCAGCTGGGGACAGTCGACCACCGGGGAGCTGTTTTTT. This gives the protein CASSWGQSTTGELFF.

The table lists this clonotype with a few counts. This chain joins TRBV5-6 and TRBJ1-5; D is ambiguous. The ends were cut back, 2 bases at V and 2 bases at J, with 8 bases in the middle. The CDR3 spans 14 residues. Germline CDR1 reads SGHDT; CDR2 reads YYEEEE. The CDR3 nucleotides are TGTGCCAGCAGCTTTTACAAGGGCAATCAGCCCCAGCATTTT. It translates to CASSFYKGNQPQHF.

V and J are TRBV25-1 and TRBJ1-1; D gene uncertain. The CDR3 spans 12 residues. CDR1 is MGHDK, CDR2 SYGVNS, per germline. The germline V and J ends were trimmed by 3 bases and 1 base, with 3 bases remaining between them. The CDR3 reads CASSDRNTEAFF. CDR3 bases: TGTGCCAGCAGTGACAGGAACACTGAAGCTTTCTTT.

The V call is TRBV11-1, the J call TRBJ2-4, with a weak D call TRBD2 (5 bases). V was trimmed by 3 bases and J by 0 bases, leaving 12 bases between them. The CDR3 loop spans 16 amino acids. CDR1 is SGHAT and CDR2 is FQDESV in the germline V gene (reference sequence). The CDR3 DNA is TGTGCCAGCAGCTTGGGCCCGGGATTAGCCAAAAACATTCAGTACTTC. Translation gives CASSLGPGLAKNIQYF.

The chain combines TRBV12-3 or TRBV12-4 with TRBJ2-1; 9 bases are shared with TRBD2. V was clipped by 7 bases and J by 8 bases; unmatched bases: 9. The CDR3 has 14 amino acids. The CDR3 is CASTLGLAIDEQFF. CDR3 bases: TGTGCCAGCACCCTGGGACTAGCTATAGATGAGCAGTTCTTC.

This clonotype was found a few times. The chain uses TRBV20-1 and TRBJ1-6, with D uncertain. Germline V gene lookup returns CDR1 DFQATT and CDR2 SNEGSKA (reference sequence). The germline V and J ends were trimmed by 4 bases and 7 bases, with 11 bases remaining between them. The CDR3 loop spans 13 amino acids. The CDR3 loop reads CSATPTQNSPLHF. The DNA for the CDR3 is TGCAGTGCTACGCCTACTCAAAATTCACCCCTCCACTTT.

This clonotype was seen a handful of times. The chain recombines TRBV28 with TRBJ1-1; D may be TRBD1 (5 bases). The V and J ends lost 7 bases and 5 bases respectively, with 23 bases between them. Germline CDR1 is MDHEN and CDR2 is SYDVKM. This CDR3 has 16 amino acids. The CDR3 region has the DNA TGTGCCAGCACGAGTTTTCAATCCAGGGAAAGTACTGAAGCTTTCTTT. This translates into CASTSFQSRESTEAFF.

The chain links TRBV2 to TRBJ1-1, with 12 bases fitting TRBD1. CDR1 and CDR2 from the germline V gene are SNHLY and FYNNEI. The CDR3 sequence is 18 residues long. V lost 5 bases and J lost 5; bases outside the gene matches: 15. CDR3: CASSSLRGTGGKGTEAFF. CDR3 bases: TGTGCCAGCAGTTCCCTTAGGGGGACAGGGGGCAAAGGGACTGAAGCTTTCTTT.

This clonotype was observed a handful of times. The chain joins TRBV18 to TRBJ1-4; D is unresolved. The V gene's germline CDR1 is KGHSH and CDR2 LQKENI. Trimming pared 0 bases from V and 3 bases from J, leaving 5 bases between. The CDR3 is 14 amino acids. CDR3 bases: TGTGCCAGCTCACCACCGAGTTCTAATGAAAAACTGTTTTTT. Protein product: CASSPPSSNEKLFF.

This clonotype was seen a few times. The CDR3 DNA reads as TGTGCCACCAGCAGAACCGGGACGGTGGGAGAGACCCAGTACTTC. It is translated as CATSRTGTVGETQYF. V gene TRBV15 combines with J gene TRBJ2-5, with D perhaps assigned TRBD1 or TRBD2 (5 bases each). Trimming took 2 bases from V and 4 from J, leaving 14 bases between them. The CDR3 runs 15 residues. Germline assignment: CDR1 LNHNV and CDR2 YYDKDF (reference sequence).